This T cell receptor beta chain was obtained from a study of T cell changes during pregnancy in multiple sclerosis. V lost 8 bases, J lost 1 base, and 20 bases lay in between. In germline, CDR1 is SGHNT, CDR2 YENEEA. The length of the CDR3 is 16 residues. Method: immunoSEQ multiplex PCR; TCRdb's copy keeps in-frame clones and lacks some. This table holds around 40,000 clones, approximately 90% found once. The sequence came from a female donor with multiple sclerosis, enrolled in a pregnancy study. Material: CD4+ T cells from peripheral blood mononuclear cells, obtained before pregnancy. The chain joins TRBV11-3 to TRBJ2-5; D unresolved. The CDR3 DNA reads TGTGCCAGCCTACCCCCACCCAACAGAATCCAAGAGACCCAGTACTTC. Protein sequence: CASLPPPNRIQETQYF.